Given below is one T cell receptor (beta chain) in context. Its target is unknown. This sample was taken from a study of cytomegalovirus exposure and HLA in healthy donors. Study-wide results and caveats: The dataset shows that most TCR sequences were rare, while some public TCRs occurred in many donors. By a later analysis, the bulk of CMV-associated TCR beta chains appeared HLA-restricted.

The PCR had 60 Vbeta and 13 Jbeta primers. Assay: immunoSEQ multiplex PCR; the TCRdb copy retains only in-frame clones and omits some. The sample consists of under 200,000 clones, roughly 80% of them appearing once. Trimming took 1 base from V and 4 from J, leaving 7 bases between them. The CDR3 is 13 amino acids. Per the germline V gene, CDR1 is SGHVS and CDR2 is FNYEAQ. The specimen sequenced was PBMCs. This chain connects TRBV7-6 to TRBJ2-5, with a weak D call TRBD2 (5 bases). The sequence derives from a human donor in good health. CDR3 nucleotide sequence: TGTGCCAGCAGCTTAGGTACTAGAGAGACCCAGTACTTC. This encodes CASSLGTRETQYF.